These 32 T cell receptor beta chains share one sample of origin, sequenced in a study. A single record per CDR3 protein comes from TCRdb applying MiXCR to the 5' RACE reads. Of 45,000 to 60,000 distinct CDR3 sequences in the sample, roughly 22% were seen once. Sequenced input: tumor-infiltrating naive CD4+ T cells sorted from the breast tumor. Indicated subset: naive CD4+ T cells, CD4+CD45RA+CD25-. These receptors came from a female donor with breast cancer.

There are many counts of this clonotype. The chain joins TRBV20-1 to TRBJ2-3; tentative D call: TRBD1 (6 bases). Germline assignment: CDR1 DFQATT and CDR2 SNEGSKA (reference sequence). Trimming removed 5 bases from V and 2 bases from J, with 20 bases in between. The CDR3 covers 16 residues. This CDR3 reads CSAHGVSGAYTDTQYF. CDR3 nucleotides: TGCAGTGCTCACGGGGTGTCAGGGGCTTACACAGATACGCAGTATTTT.

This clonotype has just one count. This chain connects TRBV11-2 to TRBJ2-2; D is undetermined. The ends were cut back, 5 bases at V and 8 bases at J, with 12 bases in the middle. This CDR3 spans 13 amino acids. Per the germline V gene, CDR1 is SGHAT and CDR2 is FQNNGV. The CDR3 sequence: CASSPPLRGELFF. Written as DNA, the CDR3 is TGTGCCAGCAGCCCCCCGTTGAGGGGGGAGCTGTTTTTT.

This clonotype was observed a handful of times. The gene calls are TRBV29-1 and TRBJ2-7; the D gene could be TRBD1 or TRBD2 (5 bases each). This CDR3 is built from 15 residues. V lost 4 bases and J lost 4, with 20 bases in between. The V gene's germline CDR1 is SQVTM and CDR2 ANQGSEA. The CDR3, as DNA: TGCAGCGTTGTCTACCCGCCCAGAGGGGTGTACGAGCAGTACTTC. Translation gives CSVVYPPRGVYEQYF.

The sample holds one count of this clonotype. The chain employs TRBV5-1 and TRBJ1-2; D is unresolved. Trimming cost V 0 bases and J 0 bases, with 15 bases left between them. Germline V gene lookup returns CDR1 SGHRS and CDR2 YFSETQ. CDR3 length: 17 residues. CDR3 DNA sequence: TGCGCCAGCAGCTTGGAAGCGGCTTCCGGCACTAACTATGGCTACACCTTC. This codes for CASSLEAASGTNYGYTF.

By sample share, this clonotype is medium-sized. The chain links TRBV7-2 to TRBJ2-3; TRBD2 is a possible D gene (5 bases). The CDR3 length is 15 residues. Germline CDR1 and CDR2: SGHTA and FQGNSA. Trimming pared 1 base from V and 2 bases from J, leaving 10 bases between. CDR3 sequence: CASSLGTSYTDTQYF. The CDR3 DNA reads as TGTGCCAGCAGCTTAGGGACTTCCTACACAGATACGCAGTATTTT.

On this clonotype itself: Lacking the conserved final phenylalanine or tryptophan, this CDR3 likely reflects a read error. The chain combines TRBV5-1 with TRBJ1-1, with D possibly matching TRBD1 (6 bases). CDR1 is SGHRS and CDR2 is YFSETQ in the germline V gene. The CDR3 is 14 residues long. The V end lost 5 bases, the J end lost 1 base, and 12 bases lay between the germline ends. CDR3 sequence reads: CASRTGTPNTEAFS. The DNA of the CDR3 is TGCGCCAGCAGGACTGGGACACCGAACACTGAAGCTTTCTCT.

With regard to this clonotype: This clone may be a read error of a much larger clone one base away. CDR3: CAISSSSHKGAEAFF. DNA of the CDR3: TGCGCCATCAGCTCCTCCTCGCACAAGGGGGCTGAAGCTTTCTTT. The rearrangement links TRBV5-1 to TRBJ1-1, with TRBD1 as a possible D gene (6 bases). The germline gives CDR1 SGHRS, CDR2 YFSETQ. The CDR3 runs to 15 residues. Using reference TRBV5-1 and TRBJ1-1 for the parts outside the CDR3, the full variable domain is KAGVTQTPRYLIKTRGQQVTLSCSPISGHRSVSWYQQTPGQGLQFLFEYFSETQRNKGNFPGRFSGRQFSNSRSEMNVSTLELGDSALYLCAISSSSHKGAEAFFGQGTRLTVV.

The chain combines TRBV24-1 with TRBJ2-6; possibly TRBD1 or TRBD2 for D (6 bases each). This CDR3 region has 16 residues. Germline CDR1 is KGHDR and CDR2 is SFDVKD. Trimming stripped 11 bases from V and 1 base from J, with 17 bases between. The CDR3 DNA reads TGTGCCATCTCCCGGGGGCCGTCTTCTGGGGCCAACGTCCTGACTTTC. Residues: CAISRGPSSGANVLTF.

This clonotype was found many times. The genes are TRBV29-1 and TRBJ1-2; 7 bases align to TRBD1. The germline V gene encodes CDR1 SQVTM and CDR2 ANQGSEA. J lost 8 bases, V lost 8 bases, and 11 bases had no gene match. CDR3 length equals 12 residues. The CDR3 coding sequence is TGCAGCCCTAAGTTTGAGGGGGCCGGCTACACCTTC. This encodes CSPKFEGAGYTF.

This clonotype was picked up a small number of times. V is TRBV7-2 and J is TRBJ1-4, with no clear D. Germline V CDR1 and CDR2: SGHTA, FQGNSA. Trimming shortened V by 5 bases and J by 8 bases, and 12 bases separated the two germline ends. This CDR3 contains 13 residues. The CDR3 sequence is CASSPFGAEKLFF. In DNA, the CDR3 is TGTGCCAGCAGCCCCTTTGGTGCCGAAAAACTGTTTTTT.

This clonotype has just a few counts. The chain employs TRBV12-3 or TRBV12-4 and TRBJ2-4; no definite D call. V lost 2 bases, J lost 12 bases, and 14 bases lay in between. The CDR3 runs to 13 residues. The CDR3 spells CASSLMLYDTQYF. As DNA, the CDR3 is TGTGCCAGCAGTTTAATGTTGTACGACACTCAGTACTTC.

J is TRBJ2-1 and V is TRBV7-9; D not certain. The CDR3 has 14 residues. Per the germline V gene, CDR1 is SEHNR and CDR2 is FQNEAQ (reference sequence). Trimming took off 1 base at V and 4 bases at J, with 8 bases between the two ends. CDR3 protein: CASSLGFGYNEQFF. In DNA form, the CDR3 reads TGTGCCAGCAGCTTAGGGTTTGGGTACAATGAGCAGTTCTTC.

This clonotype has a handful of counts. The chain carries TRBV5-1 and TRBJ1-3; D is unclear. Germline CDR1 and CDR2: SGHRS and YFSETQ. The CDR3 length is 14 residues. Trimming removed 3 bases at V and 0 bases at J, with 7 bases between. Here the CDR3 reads CASSSTTSGNTIYF. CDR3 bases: TGCGCCAGCAGCTCCACCACCTCTGGAAACACCATATATTTT.

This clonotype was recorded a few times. CDR3 loop: CASSPYSGRGQFF. CDR3 nucleotides: TGTGCCAGCAGCCCTTATAGCGGGAGAGGGCAGTTCTTC. V is TRBV14 and J is TRBJ2-1; TRBD2 agrees at 9 bases. CDR1 SGHDN and CDR2 FVKESK come from the germline V gene. The CDR3 contains 13 residues. J was trimmed by 12 bases and V by 4 bases; bases with no gene match: 7.

CDR3 bases: TGTGCCAGCAGCTTAACGAGGGCGACTAGCGGGACTTCTGATACGCAGTATTTT. It translates to CASSLTRATSGTSDTQYF. V gene TRBV7-3 combines with J gene TRBJ2-3; 11 bases map to TRBD2. J lost 6 bases, V lost 0 bases, and 11 bases had no gene match. The CDR3 is 18 amino acids. Germline lookup yields CDR1 SGHTA and CDR2 FQGTGA.

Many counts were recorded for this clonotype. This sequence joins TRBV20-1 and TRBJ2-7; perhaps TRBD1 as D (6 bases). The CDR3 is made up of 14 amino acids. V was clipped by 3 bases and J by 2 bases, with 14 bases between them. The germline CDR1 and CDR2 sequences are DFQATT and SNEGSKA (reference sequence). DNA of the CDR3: TGCAGTGCTAGCCCACAGGGTTTGACCTACGAGCAGTACTTC. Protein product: CSASPQGLTYEQYF.

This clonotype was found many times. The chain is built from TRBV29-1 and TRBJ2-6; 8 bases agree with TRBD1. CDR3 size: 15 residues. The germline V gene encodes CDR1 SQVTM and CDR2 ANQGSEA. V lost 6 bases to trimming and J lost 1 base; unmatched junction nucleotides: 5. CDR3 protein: CSVEDRASGANVLTF. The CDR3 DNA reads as TGCAGCGTGGAGGACAGGGCATCTGGGGCCAACGTCCTGACTTTC.

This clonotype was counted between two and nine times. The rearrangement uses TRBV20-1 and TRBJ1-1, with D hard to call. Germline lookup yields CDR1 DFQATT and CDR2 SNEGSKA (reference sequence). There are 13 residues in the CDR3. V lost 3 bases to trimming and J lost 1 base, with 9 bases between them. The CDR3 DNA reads TGCAGTGCTAGTTTGGCACGGAACACTGAAGCTTTCTTT. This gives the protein CSASLARNTEAFF.

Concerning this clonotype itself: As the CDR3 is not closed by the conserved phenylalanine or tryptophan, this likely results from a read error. The CDR3 DNA reads as TGTGCTGGGGCTACCGGGCGGTACAATGAGCAGTTCCTC. It is translated as CAGATGRYNEQFL. The chain employs TRBV7-2 and TRBJ2-1; D may be TRBD1 (5 bases). CDR3 length: 13 amino acids. CDR1 and CDR2 from the germline V gene are SGHTA and FQGNSA.

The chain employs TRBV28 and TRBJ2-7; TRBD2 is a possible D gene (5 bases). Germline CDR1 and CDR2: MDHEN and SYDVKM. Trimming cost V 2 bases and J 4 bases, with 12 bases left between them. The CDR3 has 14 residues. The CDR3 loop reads CASSLRGSRYEQYF. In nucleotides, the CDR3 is TGTGCCAGCAGTTTAAGAGGGAGTCGGTACGAGCAGTACTTC.

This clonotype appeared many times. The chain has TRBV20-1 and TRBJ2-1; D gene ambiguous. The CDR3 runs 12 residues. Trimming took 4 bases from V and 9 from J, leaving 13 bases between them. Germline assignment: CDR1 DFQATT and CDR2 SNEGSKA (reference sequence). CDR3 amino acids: CSAILLRGEQFF. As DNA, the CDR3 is TGCAGTGCTATCCTCCTCCGTGGTGAGCAGTTCTTC.

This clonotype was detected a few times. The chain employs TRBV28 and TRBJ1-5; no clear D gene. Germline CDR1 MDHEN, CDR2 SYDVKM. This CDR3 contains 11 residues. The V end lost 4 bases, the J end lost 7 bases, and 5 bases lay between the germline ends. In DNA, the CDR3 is TGTGCCAGCAGTTCGGGACAGCCCCAGCATTTT. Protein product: CASSSGQPQHF.

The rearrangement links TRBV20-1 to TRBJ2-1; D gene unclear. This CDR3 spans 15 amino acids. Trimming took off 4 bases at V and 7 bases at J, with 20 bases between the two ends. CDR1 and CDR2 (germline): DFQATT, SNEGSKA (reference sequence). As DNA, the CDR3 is TGCAGTGCTATGAGTATGAGAGAAACAGATAATGAGCAGTTCTTC. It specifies CSAMSMRETDNEQFF.

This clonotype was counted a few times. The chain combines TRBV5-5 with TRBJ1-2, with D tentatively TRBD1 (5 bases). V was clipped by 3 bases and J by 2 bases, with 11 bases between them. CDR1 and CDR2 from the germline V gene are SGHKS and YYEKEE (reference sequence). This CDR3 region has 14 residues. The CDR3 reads CASSSGTENYGYTF. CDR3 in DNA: TGTGCCAGCAGCTCGGGGACGGAGAACTATGGCTACACCTTC.

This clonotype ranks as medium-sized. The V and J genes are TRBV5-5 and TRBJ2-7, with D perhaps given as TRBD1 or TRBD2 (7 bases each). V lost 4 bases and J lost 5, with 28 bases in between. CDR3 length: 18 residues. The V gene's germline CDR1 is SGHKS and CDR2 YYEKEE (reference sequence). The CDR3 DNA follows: TGTGCCAGCAGCCTCGACAGGGACAAGGGAGGGAGGCCGCACGAGCAGTACTTC. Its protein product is CASSLDRDKGGRPHEQYF.

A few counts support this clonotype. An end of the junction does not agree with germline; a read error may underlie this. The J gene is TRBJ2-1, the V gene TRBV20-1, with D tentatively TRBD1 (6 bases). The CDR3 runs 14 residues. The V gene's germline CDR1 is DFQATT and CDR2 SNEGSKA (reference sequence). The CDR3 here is CRARDGTKYNEQFF. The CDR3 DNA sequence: TGCCGTGCTAGAGATGGGACAAAGTACAATGAGCAGTTCTTC.

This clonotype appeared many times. This CDR3 reads CASSFWDRGTGELFF. CDR3 nucleotides: TGTGCCAGCAGCTTTTGGGACAGGGGGACCGGGGAGCTGTTTTTT. The rearrangement joins TRBV5-6 to TRBJ2-2, with 11 bases fitting TRBD1. V shed 2 bases, J shed 5 bases, and the junction held 2 bases outside the gene matches. The germline V gene encodes CDR1 SGHDT and CDR2 YYEEEE. The CDR3 is 15 amino acids.

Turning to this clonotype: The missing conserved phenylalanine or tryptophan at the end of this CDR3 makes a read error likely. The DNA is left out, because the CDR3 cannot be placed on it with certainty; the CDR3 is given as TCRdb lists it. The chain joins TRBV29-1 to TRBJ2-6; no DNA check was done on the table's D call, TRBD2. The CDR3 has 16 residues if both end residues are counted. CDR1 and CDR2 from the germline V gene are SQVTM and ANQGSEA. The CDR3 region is CSARTSGSSGANVLTV.

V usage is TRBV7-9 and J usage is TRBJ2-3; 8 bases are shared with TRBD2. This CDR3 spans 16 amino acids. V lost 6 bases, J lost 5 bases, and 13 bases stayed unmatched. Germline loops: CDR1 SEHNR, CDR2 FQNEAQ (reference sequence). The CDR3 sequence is CASRERGSGRIDTQYF. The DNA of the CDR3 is TGTGCCAGCAGAGAACGCGGGAGCGGGAGAATAGATACGCAGTATTTT.

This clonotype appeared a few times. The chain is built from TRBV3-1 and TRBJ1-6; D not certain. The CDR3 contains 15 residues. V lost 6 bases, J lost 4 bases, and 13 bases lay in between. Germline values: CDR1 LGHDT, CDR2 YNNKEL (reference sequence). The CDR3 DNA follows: TGTGCCAGCAGACGACGCGAGGGATATAATTCACCCCTCCACTTT. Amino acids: CASRRREGYNSPLHF. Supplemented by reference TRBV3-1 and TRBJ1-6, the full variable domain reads DTAVSQTPKYLVTQMGNDKSIKCEQNLGHDTMYWYKQDSKKFLKIMFSYNNKELIINETVPNRFSPKSPDKAHLNLHINSLELGDSAVYFCASRRREGYNSPLHFGNGTRLTVT.

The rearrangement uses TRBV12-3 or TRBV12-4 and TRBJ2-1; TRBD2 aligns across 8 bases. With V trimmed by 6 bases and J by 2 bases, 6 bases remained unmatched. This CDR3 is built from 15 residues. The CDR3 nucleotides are TGTGCCAGCAGACTAGCGGTGGAGGCCTACAATGAGCAGTTCTTC. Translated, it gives CASRLAVEAYNEQFF.

The CDR3 nucleotides are TGCGCCAGCAGCTCCGGGACAGAAAATCAGCCCCAGCATTTT. Translated: CASSSGTENQPQHF. The rearrangement joins TRBV5-1 to TRBJ1-5; 7 nucleotides align to TRBD1. CDR1 and CDR2 (germline): SGHRS, YFSETQ. Trimming cost V 3 bases and J 4 bases; bases outside gene matches: 4. This CDR3 comprises 14 residues.